This T cell receptor (beta chain) was recovered during a study of cytomegalovirus exposure and HLA in healthy donors (dated by TCRdb to between 2016 and 2019). Regarding the complete study: According to a later analysis, the approximately 120 validation repertoires were produced on the same platform as the roughly 600 repertoires of the first cohort. The study aimed to test whether cataloging public T cell receptors could reveal signatures of past pathogen exposure. Besides the first cohort of 550 to 750 subjects, a separate validation cohort made up of over 95 different subjects was used. The study combined high-throughput TCR immunosequencing, statistical association of individual TCRs with disease status, and machine learning to predict cytomegalovirus infection status. The paper's findings and limits, for the study overall: The study gave a list of some 150 TCR beta chains associated with cytomegalovirus. The validation cohort had no HLA typing available for a later analysis, so co-occurrence within that cohort was assessed over all 120 or so repertoires. The authors suggested that the approach could potentially be extended to other disease states and immunological phenotypes. Cytomegalovirus status was reported to be diagnosed by the classifier with high specificity and sensitivity in both the original and validation cohorts. In a later analysis, TCRs clustered in the first cohort were found to also tend to co-occur in the approximately 120 validation repertoires, with 90% to 95% of cluster scores above 0. Most TCR sequences were observed very rarely across donors, whereas some public TCRs were present in many individuals. A few of the identified cytomegalovirus-associated TCR beta chains were confirmed in vitro to be specific for cytomegalovirus antigens.

The CDR3 covers 9 residues, taking in both the cysteine and the phenylalanine. Only the CDR3 part of the read is kept: 27 bases, read in frame from the first base. V and J are truncated by 4 bases and 5 bases respectively, leaving an intervening sequence of 2 bases. The germline V gene (reference sequence) gives CDR1 as DFQATT and CDR2 as SNEGSKA. As concerns this clone: There is no known antigen for this receptor. No base-level quality is on record; no much larger clone is a single base apart.

Receptor amplification or capture employed the immunoSEQ multiplex PCR assay. Per the authors' processing: A statistical classification framework was built to diagnose cytomegalovirus status from the catalog of TCR beta chain sequences. Entries here come from immuneACCESS through TCRdb and include only in-frame sequences with V and J called. Some clones fail to appear in such tables; in the studies checked, an unresolved V gene covers under half of the shortfall, and the cause of the remainder is unknown. V and J calls and clone size follow that table, whereas D and trimming were derived from the DNA. This sample lists approximately 300,000 clones; roughly 87% were detected once. Approximately 1% of the sample belongs to the ten largest clones. The donors belonged to the validation cohort of over a hundred subjects, which was separate from the approximately 610-subject first cohort.

The chain links TRBV20-1 with TRBJ1-2, with the D gene call left open. Sequencing input: PBMCs. This sequence originates from a woman aged 25 to 45 in good health and CMV-seropositive. CDR3 loop: CSAMYGYTF. The sequenced DNA: TGCAGTGCTATGTATGGCTACACCTTC.